The source of this T cell receptor beta chain is a study of cytomegalovirus exposure and HLA in healthy donors. General study results and limits: A missense variant in DCLRE1C was later tied to TCR beta V- and J-gene trimming. Most TCRs appeared rarely, but some public TCRs recurred in many donors. Reports state that TCR beta sequences accurately predicted most subjects' HLA-A and HLA-B alleles.

Everyone who donated was a healthy bone marrow donor. This CDR3 is 13 amino acids long. The germline V gene has CDR1 SGDLS and CDR2 YYNGEE. Concerning this clone itself: Its antigen is unidentified. One end of the junction is discordant with germline, which a read error may explain.

A multiplex PCR was run with 60 Vbeta primers and 13 Jbeta primers. Sequencing was performed with immunoSEQ multiplex PCR; in TCRdb, only in-frame clones are kept and a portion is missing. The table has 37,000 or so clones, over 70% seen once. The chain has TRBV9 and TRBJ1-2; 9 bases map to TRBD1. The sample consisted of PBMCs. This TCR was recovered from a young man in good health and CMV-seronegative. Here the CDR3 DNA reads TGTGCCAGCAGCCCAAGACAGGGGGTTGGCTACCCCTTC. Amino acid sequence: CASSPRQGVGYPF.